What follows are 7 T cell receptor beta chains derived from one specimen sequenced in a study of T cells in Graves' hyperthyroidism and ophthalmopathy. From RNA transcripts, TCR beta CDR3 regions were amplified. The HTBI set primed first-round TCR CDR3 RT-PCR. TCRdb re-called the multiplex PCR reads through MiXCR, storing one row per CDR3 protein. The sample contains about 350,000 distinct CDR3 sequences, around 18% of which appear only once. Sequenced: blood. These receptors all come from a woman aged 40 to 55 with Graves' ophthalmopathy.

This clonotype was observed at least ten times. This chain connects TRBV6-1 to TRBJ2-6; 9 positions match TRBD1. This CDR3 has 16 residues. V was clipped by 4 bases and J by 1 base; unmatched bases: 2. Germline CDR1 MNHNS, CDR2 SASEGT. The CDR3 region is CASSGGTGSGANVLTF. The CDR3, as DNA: TGTGCCAGCAGTGGAGGGACAGGGTCTGGGGCCAACGTCCTGACTTTC.

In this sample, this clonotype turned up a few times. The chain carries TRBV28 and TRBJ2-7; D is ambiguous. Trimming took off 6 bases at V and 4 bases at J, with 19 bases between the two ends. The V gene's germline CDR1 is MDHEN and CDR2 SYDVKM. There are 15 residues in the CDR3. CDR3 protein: CASSRLFGGPYEQYF. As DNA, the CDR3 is TGTGCCAGCAGCCGCCTCTTCGGTGGGCCTTACGAGCAGTACTTC.

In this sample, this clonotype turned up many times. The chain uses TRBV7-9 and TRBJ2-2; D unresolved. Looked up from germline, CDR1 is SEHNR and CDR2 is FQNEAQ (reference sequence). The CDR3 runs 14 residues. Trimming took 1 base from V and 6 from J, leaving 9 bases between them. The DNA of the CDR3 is TGTGCCAGCAGCTTAGTTCCTTCCCCCGGGGAGCTGTTTTTT. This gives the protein CASSLVPSPGELFF.

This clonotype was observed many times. The CDR3 DNA is TGCGCCAGCAGCTTGCGCAGCTTGAACACTGAAGCTTTCTTT. This gives the protein CASSLRSLNTEAFF. The rearrangement links TRBV5-1 to TRBJ1-1, with D hard to call. The CDR3 consists of 14 residues. Deletions cut 1 base from V and 0 bases from J, with 7 bases between. The germline gives CDR1 SGHRS, CDR2 YFSETQ.

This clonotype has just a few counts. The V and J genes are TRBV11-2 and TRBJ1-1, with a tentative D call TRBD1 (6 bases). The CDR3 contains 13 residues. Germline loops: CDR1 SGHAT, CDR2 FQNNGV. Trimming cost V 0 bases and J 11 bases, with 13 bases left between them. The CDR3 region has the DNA TGTGCCAGCAGCTTAGAGCCCCAGGGGACGGCTTTCTTT. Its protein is CASSLEPQGTAFF.

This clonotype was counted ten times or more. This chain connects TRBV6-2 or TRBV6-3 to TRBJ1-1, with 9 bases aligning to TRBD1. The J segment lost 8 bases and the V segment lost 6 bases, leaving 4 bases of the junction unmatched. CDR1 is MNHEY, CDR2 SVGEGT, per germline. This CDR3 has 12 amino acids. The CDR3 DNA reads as TGTGCCAGCAGGCCCGGGACAGGGGAAGCTTTCTTT. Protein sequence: CASRPGTGEAFF.

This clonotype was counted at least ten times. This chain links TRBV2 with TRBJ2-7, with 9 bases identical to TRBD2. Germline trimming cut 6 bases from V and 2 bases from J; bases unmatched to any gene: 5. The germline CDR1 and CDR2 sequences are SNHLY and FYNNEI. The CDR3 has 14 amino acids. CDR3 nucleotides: TGTGCCAGCAGCGGACCTAGCGGGGCCTACGAGCAGTACTTC. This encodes CASSGPSGAYEQYF.